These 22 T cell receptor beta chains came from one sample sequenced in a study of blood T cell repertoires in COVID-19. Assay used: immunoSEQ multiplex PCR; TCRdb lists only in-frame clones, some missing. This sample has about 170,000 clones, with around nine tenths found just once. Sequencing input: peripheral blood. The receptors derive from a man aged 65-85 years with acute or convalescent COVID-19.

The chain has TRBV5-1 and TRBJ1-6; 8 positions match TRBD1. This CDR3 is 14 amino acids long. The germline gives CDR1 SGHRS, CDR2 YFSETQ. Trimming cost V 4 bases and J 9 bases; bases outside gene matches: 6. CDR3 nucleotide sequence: TGCGCCAGCAGCGTGGGACAGGAAGGTTCACCCCTCCACTTT. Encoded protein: CASSVGQEGSPLHF.

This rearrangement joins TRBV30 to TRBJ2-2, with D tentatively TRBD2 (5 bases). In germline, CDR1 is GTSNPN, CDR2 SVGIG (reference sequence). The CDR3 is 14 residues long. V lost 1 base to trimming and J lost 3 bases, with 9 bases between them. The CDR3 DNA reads TGTGCCTGGAGTGGTTGGGGAGACACCGGGGAGCTGTTTTTT. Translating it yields CAWSGWGDTGELFF.

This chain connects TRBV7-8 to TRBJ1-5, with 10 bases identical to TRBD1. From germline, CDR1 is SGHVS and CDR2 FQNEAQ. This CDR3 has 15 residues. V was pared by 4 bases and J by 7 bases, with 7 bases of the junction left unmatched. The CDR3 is CASSYRDRGSQPQHF. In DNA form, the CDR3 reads TGTGCCAGCAGCTACCGGGACAGGGGCTCCCAGCCCCAGCATTTT.

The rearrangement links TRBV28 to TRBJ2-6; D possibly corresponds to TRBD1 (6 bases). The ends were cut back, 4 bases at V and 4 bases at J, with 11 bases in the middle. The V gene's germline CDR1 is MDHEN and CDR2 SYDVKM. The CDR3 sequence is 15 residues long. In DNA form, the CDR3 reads TGTGCCAGCAGTTATGGGGGCCCCGGGGCCAACGTCCTGACTTTC. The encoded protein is CASSYGGPGANVLTF.

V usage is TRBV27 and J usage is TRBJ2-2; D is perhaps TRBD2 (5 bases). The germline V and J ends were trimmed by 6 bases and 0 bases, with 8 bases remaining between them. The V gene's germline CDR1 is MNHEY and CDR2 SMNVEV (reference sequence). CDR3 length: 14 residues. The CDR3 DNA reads TGTGCCAGCAGGAGGGTTCCGAACACCGGGGAGCTGTTTTTT. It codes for CASRRVPNTGELFF.

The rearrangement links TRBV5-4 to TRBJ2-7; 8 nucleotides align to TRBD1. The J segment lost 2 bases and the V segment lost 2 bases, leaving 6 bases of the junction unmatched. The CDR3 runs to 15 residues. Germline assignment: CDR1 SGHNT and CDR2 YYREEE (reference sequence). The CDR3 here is CASSLPTGEAYEQYF. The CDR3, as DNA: TGTGCCAGCAGCTTACCGACAGGGGAAGCCTACGAGCAGTACTTC.

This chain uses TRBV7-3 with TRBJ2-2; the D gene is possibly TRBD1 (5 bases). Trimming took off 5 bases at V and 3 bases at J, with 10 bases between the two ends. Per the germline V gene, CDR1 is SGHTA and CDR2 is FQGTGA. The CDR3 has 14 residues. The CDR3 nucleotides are TGTGCCAGCAGCCCGGACACCTACACCGGGGAGCTGTTTTTT. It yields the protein CASSPDTYTGELFF.

CDR3 coding DNA: TGTGCCAGCAGCCAAGGACTGGACTCTGGGGCCAACGTCCTGACTTTC. Translated: CASSQGLDSGANVLTF. V gene TRBV3-1 (or the pseudogene TRBV3-2) combines with J gene TRBJ2-6; no definite D call. The CDR3 is made up of 16 amino acids. Germline-derived CDR1 and CDR2 are LGHDT and YNNKEL (reference sequence). V was trimmed by 1 base and J by 0 bases, leaving 7 bases between them.

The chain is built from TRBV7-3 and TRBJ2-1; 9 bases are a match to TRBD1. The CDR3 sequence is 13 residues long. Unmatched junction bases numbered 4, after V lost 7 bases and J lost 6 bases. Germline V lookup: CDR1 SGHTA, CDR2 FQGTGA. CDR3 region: CASNSGQGNEQFF. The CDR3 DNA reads TGTGCCAGCAATTCGGGACAGGGCAATGAGCAGTTCTTC.

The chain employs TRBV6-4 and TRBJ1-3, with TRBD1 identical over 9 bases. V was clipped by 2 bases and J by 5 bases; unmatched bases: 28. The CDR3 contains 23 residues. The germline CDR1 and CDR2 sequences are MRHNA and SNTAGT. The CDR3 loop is CASSDNPGTGFGYRRSSRNTIYF. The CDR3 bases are TGTGCCAGCAGTGACAATCCCGGGACAGGGTTCGGTTATAGGAGGTCATCGAGAAACACCATATATTTT.

The CDR3 loop reads CSVGRGSRETQYF. The CDR3, as DNA: TGCAGCGTTGGGAGGGGTTCGCGAGAGACCCAGTACTTC. This chain connects TRBV29-1 to TRBJ2-5; weak D call: TRBD2 (6 bases). V was trimmed by 4 bases and J by 4 bases, leaving 13 bases between them. CDR1 and CDR2 from the germline V gene are SQVTM and ANQGSEA. The CDR3 runs to 13 residues.

CDR3 nucleotides: TGCGCCAGCAGTGACACTTCAGATACGCAGTATTTT. Translated, it gives CASSDTSDTQYF. This chain connects TRBV10-1 to TRBJ2-3, with no clear D. V was shortened by 3 bases and J by 4 bases, with 5 bases between the two germline ends. The CDR3 runs to 12 residues. Germline CDR1 is WNHNN and CDR2 is SYGVQD (reference sequence).

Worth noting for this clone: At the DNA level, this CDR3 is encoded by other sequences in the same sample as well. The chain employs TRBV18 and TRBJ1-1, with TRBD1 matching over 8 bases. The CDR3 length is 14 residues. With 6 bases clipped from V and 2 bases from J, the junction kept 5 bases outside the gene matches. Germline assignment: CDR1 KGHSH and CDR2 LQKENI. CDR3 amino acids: CASSPGTGNTEAFF. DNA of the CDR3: TGTGCCAGCTCTCCAGGGACAGGAAACACTGAAGCTTTCTTT.

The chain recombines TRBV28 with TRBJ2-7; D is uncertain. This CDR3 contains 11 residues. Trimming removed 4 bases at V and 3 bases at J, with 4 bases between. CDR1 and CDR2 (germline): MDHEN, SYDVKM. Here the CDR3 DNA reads TGTGCCAGCAGTTACAACTACGAGCAGTACTTC. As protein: CASSYNYEQYF.

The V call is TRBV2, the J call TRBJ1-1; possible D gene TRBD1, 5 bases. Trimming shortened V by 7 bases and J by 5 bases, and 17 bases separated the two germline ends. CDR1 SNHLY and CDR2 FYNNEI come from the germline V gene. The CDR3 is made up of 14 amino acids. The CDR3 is CASNWRGRGTEAFF. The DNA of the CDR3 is TGTGCCAGCAATTGGCGGGGACGTGGGACTGAAGCTTTCTTT. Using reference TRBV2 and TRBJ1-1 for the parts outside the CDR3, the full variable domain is EPEVTQTPSHQVTQMGQEVILRCVPISNHLYFYWYRQILGQKVEFLVSFYNNEISEKSEIFDDQFSVERPDGSNFTLKIRSTKLEDSAMYFCASNWRGRGTEAFFGQGTRLTVV.

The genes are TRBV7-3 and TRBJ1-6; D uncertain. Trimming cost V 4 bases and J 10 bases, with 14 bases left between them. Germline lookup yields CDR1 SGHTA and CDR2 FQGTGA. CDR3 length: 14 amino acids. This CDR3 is CASSSGLSGSPLHF. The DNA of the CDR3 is TGTGCCAGCAGCTCGGGCCTTTCGGGATCACCCCTCCACTTT.

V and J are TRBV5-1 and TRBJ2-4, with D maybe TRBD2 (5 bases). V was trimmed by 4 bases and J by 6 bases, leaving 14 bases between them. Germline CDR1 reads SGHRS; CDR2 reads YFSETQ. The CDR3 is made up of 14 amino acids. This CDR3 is CASSSGPGGNIQYF. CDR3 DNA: TGCGCCAGCAGCAGCGGACCCGGAGGAAACATTCAGTACTTC.

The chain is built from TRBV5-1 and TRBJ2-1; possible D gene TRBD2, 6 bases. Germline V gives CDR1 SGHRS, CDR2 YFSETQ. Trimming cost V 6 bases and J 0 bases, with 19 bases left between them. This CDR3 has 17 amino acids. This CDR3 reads CASTFYSGTFSYNEQFF. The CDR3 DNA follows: TGCGCCAGCACCTTTTATAGCGGAACCTTCTCCTACAATGAGCAGTTCTTC. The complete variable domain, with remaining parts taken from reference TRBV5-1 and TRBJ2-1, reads KAGVTQTPRYLIKTRGQQVTLSCSPISGHRSVSWYQQTPGQGLQFLFEYFSETQRNKGNFPGRFSGRQFSNSRSEMNVSTLELGDSALYLCASTFYSGTFSYNEQFFGPGTRLTVL.

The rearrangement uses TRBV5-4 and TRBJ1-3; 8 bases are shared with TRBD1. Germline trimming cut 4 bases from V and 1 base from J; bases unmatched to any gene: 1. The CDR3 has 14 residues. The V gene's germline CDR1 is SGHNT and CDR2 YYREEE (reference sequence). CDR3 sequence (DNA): TGTGCCAGCAGCCGGACAGGGTCTGGAAACACCATATATTTT. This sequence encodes CASSRTGSGNTIYF.

CDR3 in amino acids: CASSSGAGGTDTQYF. CDR3 nucleotides: TGTGCCAGCAGCTCAGGAGCGGGAGGCACAGATACGCAGTATTTT. The J gene is TRBJ2-3, the V gene TRBV7-9; 8 bases map to TRBD2. V shed 4 bases, J shed 1 base, and the junction held 4 bases outside the gene matches. The germline CDR1 and CDR2 sequences are SEHNR and FQNEAQ (reference sequence). The CDR3 has 15 residues.

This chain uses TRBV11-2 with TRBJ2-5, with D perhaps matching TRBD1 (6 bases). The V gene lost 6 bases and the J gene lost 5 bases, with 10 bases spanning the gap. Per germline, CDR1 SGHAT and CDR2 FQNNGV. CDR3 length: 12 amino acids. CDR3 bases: TGTGCCAGCAGTCCCCAGGGGGAGACCCAGTACTTC. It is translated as CASSPQGETQYF.

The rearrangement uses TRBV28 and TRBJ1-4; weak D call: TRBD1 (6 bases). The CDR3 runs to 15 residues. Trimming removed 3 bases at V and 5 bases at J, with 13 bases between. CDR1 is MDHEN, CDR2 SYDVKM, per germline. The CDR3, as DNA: TGTGCCAGCAGTTTCCTGGACAGACTAAATGAAAAACTGTTTTTT. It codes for CASSFLDRLNEKLFF. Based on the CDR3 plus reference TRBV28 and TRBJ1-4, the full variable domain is DVKVTQSSRYLVKRTGEKVFLECVQDMDHENMFWYRQDPGLGLRLIYFSYDVKMKEKGDIPEGYSVSREKKERFSLILESASTNQTSMYLCASSFLDRLNEKLFFGSGTQLSVL.